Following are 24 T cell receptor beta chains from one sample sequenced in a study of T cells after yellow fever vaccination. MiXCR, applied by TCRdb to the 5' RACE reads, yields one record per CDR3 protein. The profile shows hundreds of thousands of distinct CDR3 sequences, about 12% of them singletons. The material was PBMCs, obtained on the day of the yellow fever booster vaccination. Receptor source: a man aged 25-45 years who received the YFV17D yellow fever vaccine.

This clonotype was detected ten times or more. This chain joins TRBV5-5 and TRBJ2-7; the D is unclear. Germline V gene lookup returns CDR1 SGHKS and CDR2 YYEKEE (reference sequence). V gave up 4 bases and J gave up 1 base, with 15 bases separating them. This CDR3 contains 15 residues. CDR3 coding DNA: TGTGCCAGCAGCCCCGAATCTGGCGGATCCTACGAGCAGTACTTC. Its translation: CASSPESGGSYEQYF.

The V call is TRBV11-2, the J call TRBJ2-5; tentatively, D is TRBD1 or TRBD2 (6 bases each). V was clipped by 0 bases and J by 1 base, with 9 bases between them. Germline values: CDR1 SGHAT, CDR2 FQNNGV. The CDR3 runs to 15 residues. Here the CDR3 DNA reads TGTGCCAGCAGCTTAGAAGGGGGGCCCCAAGAGACCCAGTACTTC. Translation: CASSLEGGPQETQYF.

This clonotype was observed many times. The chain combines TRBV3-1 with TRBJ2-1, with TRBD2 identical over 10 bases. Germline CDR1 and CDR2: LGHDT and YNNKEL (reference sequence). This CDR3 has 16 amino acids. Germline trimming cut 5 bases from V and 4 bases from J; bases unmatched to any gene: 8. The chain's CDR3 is CASSFRAGGPYNEQFF. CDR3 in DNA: TGTGCCAGCAGCTTCAGAGCGGGAGGGCCGTACAATGAGCAGTTCTTC.

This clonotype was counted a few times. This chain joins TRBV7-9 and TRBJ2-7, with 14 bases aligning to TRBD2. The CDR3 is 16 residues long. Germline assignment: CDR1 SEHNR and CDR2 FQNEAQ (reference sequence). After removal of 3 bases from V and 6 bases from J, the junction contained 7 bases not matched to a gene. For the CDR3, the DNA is TGTGCCAGCAGCTTTTATCCCGGGACTAGCGGGAGCGAGCAGTACTTC. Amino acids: CASSFYPGTSGSEQYF.

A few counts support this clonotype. This chain's CDR3 is CSVEGTGETQYF. The CDR3 bases are TGCAGCGTTGAAGGGACGGGGGAGACCCAGTACTTC. V is TRBV29-1 and J is TRBJ2-5; D perhaps matches TRBD2 (5 bases). This CDR3 region has 12 residues. The V gene lost 1 base and the J gene lost 5 bases, with 8 bases spanning the gap. Germline V CDR1 and CDR2: SQVTM, ANQGSEA.

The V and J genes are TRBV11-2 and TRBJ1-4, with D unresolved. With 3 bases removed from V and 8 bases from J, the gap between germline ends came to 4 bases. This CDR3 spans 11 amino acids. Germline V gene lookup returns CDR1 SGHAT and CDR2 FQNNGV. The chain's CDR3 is CASSFEEKLFF. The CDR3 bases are TGTGCCAGCAGCTTTGAGGAAAAACTGTTTTTT.

The CDR3 sequence is CASSYSPPDTQYF. In DNA, the CDR3 is TGTGCCAGCAGCTACAGTCCCCCAGATACGCAGTATTTT. V gene TRBV12-3 or TRBV12-4 combines with J gene TRBJ2-3, with D hard to call. This CDR3 spans 13 amino acids. Trimming left V 6 bases short and J 4 bases short, with 11 bases between.

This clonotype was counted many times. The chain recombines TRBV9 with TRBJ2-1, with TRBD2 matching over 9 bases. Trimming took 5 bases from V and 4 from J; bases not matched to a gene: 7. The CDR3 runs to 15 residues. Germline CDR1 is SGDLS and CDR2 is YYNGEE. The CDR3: CASSPGTSPYNEQFF. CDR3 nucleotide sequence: TGTGCCAGCAGTCCCGGGACTAGCCCATACAATGAGCAGTTCTTC.

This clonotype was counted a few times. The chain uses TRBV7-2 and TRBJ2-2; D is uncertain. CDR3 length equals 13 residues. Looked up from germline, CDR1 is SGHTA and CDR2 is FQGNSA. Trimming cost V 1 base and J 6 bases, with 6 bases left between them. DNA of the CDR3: TGTGCCAGCAGCTTAGAGGACGCCGGGGAGCTGTTTTTT. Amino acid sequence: CASSLEDAGELFF.

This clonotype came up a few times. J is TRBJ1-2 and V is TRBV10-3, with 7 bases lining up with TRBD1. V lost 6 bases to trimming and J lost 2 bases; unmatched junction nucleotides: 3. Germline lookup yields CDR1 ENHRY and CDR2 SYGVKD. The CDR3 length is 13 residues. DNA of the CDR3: TGTGCCATCAGCGAACAGGGGAACTATGGCTACACCTTC. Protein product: CAISEQGNYGYTF.

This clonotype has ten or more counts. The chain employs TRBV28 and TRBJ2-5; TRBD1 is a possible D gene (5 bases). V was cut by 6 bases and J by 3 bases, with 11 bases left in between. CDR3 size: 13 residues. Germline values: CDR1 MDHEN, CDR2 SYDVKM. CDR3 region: CASSLGREETQYF. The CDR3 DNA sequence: TGTGCCAGCAGCTTGGGCAGGGAAGAGACCCAGTACTTC.

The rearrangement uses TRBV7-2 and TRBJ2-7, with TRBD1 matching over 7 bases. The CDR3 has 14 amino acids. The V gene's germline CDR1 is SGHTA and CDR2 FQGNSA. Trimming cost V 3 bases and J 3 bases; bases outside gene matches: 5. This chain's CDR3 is CASSFTGTVYEQYF. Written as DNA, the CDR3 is TGTGCCAGCAGCTTCACCGGGACAGTCTACGAGCAGTACTTC.

The CDR3 is CASIREGRDTQYF. CDR3 bases: TGTGCCAGCATTCGGGAGGGCCGCGATACGCAGTATTTT. The gene calls are TRBV25-1 and TRBJ2-3; 8 positions match TRBD2. Germline assignment: CDR1 MGHDK and CDR2 SYGVNS. CDR3 length equals 13 residues. After removal of 7 bases from V and 6 bases from J, the junction contained 6 bases not matched to a gene.

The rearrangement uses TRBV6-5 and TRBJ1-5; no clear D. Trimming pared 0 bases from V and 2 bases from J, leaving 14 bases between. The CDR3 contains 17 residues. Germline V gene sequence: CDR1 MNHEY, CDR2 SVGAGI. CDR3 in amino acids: CASSYSISGGGNQPQHF. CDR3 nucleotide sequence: TGTGCCAGCAGTTACTCGATCTCCGGAGGAGGCAATCAGCCCCAGCATTTT.

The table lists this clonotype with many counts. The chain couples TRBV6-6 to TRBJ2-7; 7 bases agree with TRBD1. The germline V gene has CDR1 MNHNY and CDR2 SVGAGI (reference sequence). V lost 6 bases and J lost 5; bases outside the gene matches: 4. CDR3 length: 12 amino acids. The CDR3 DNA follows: TGTGCCAGCAGCAAGACAGGGAACGAGCAGTACTTC. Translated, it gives CASSKTGNEQYF.

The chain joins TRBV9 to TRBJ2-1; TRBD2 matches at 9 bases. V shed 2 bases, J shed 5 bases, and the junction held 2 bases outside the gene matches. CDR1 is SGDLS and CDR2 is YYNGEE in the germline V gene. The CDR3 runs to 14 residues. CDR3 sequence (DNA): TGTGCCAGCAGCGTTAGCGGGAGAGACAATGAGCAGTTCTTC. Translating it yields CASSVSGRDNEQFF.

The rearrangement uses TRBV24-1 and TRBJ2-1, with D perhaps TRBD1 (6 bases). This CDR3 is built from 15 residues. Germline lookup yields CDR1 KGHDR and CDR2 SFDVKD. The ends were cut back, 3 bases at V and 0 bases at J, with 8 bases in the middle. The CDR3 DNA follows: TGTGCCACCAGTGATACAGGGAGCTCCTACAATGAGCAGTTCTTC. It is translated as CATSDTGSSYNEQFF.

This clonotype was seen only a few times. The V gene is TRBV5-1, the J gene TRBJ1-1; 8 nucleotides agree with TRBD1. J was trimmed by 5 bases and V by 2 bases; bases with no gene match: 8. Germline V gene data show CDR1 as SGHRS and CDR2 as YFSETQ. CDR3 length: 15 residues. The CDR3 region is CASSFDGQGGTEAFF. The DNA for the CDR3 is TGCGCCAGCAGCTTCGATGGACAGGGAGGGACTGAAGCTTTCTTT.

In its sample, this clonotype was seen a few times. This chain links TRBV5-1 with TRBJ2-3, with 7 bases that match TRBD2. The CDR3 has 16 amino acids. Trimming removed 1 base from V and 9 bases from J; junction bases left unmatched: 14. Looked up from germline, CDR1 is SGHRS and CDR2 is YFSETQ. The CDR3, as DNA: TGCGCCAGCAGCTTGCTTGGTGTGGGAGGGCCGCAGACGCAGTATTTT. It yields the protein CASSLLGVGGPQTQYF.

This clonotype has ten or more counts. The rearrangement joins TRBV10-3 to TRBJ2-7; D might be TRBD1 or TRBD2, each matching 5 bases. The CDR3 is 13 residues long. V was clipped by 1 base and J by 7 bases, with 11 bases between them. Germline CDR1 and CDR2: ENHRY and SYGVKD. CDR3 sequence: CAISEFRDLEQYF. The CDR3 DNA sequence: TGTGCCATCAGTGAGTTCAGGGACCTTGAGCAGTACTTC.

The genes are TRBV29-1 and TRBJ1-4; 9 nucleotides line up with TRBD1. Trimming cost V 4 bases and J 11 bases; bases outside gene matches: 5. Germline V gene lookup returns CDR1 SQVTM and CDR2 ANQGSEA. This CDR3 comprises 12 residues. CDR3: CSVGGTGNKLFF. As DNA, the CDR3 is TGCAGCGTTGGAGGGACAGGGAATAAACTGTTTTTT.

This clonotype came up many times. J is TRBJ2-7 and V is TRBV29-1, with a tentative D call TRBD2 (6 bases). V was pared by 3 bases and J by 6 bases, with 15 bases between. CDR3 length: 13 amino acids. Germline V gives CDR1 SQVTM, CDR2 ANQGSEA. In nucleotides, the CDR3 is TGCAGCGTTGAGCCGTTGGGGGGTGGCGAGCAGTACTTC. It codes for CSVEPLGGGEQYF.

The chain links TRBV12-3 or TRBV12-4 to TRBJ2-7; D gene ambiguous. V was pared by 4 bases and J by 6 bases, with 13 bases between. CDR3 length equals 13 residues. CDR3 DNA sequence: TGTGCCAGCAGTTCCGGGTCGGGTGTCGAGCAGTACTTC. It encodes CASSSGSGVEQYF.

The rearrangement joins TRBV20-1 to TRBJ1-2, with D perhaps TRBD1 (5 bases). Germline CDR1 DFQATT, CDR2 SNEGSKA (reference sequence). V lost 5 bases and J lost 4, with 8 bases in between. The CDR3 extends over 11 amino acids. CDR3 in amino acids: CSALGTYGYTF. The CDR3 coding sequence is TGCAGTGCTTTAGGGACCTATGGCTACACCTTC.